This TCR beta chain appears in the sequencing data of a study of technical replicates of blood from several donors (dated by TCRdb to 2016 to 2017). CDR1 and CDR2 are drawn from the germline V gene: SQVTM, ANQGSEA. V sheds 5 bases and J sheds 5 bases, leaving 12 bases between their ends. CDR3 length: 12 amino acids, cysteine to phenylalanine. This entry keeps only the CDR3 DNA: 36 bases, framed from base 1. Receptor libraries were prepared by the immunoSEQ multiplex PCR assay. The source is immuneACCESS, and TCRdb retained only in-frame sequences with V and J called. Part of the clones is not carried over; for the studies checked, unresolved V genes explain less than half of this, and the remainder is unexplained. This sample is represented by tens of thousands of clones; around 94% of them were singletons. The ten top clones hold approximately 0.27% of the sample. For this clone: Its cognate antigen has yet to be identified. No base quality values were provided; no much bigger clone lies one nucleotide off.

The chain employs TRBV29-1 and TRBJ2-5, with the identity of the D gene unclear. The sequence was obtained from a human donor in good health. Input material: T cells isolated from PBMCs. The DNA sequence reads TGCAGCGTTTCAACCGCGGAGGAGACCCAGTACTTC. It is translated as CSVSTAEETQYF.